The subject of this entry is one T cell receptor beta chain. These data come from a study of blood T cell repertoires in COVID-19. In the study overall: COVID-19 samples from acute and convalescent phases originated in the United States, Italy and Spain.

Sequenced by immunoSEQ multiplex PCR; TCRdb stores in-frame clones only, minus some. There are about 59,000 clones in the sample; around 79% occur only once, and nearly 10% lies in the top ten. Germline-derived CDR1 and CDR2 are SGDLS and YYNGEE. Trimming took 3 bases from V and 6 from J; bases not matched to a gene: 2. The CDR3 extends over 14 amino acids. The clonotype was recovered from a human donor in a cohort sampled during active COVID-19. The chain recombines TRBV9 with TRBJ1-5; 11 bases agree with TRBD1. Sequenced sample: peripheral blood. The CDR3 here is CASSAGTGGQPQHF. The CDR3 DNA sequence: TGTGCCAGCAGCGCCGGGACAGGGGGTCAGCCCCAGCATTTT.